This T cell receptor (beta chain) was obtained from a study of cytomegalovirus exposure and HLA in healthy donors. Study-level information: A data release that came early held approximately 85 million unique TCRs from HLA-typed donors.

A note on this clone: The antigen is not known.

PCR primers comprised 60 Vbeta and 13 Jbeta primers. The method was immunoSEQ multiplex PCR; TCRdb's version includes in-frame clones alone and lacks a portion of them. The sample lists around 45,000 clones, approximately 47% occurring once. The germline V and J ends were trimmed by 5 bases and 1 base, with 12 bases remaining between them. The CDR3 runs to 14 residues. Germline lookup yields CDR1 SGHRS and CDR2 YFSETQ. General study points: Versus the roughly 670-donor mean, an Asian-associated ancestry cluster reportedly showed fewer N-insertions in a later analysis. Later analysis demonstrated an association between a missense DCLRE1C variant and TCR beta V- and J-gene trimming. Earlier analysis looked at TCR beta V segments, and most were productive about 90% or about 30% of the time.

The clonotype was recovered from a man in his 60s in good health and CMV-seronegative. Sequencing input: PBMCs. The chain joins TRBV5-1 to TRBJ1-1; D is possibly TRBD1 (5 bases). The CDR3 protein is CASRDQGSNTEAFF. CDR3 nucleotides: TGCGCCAGCAGAGACCAGGGATCGAACACTGAAGCTTTCTTT.